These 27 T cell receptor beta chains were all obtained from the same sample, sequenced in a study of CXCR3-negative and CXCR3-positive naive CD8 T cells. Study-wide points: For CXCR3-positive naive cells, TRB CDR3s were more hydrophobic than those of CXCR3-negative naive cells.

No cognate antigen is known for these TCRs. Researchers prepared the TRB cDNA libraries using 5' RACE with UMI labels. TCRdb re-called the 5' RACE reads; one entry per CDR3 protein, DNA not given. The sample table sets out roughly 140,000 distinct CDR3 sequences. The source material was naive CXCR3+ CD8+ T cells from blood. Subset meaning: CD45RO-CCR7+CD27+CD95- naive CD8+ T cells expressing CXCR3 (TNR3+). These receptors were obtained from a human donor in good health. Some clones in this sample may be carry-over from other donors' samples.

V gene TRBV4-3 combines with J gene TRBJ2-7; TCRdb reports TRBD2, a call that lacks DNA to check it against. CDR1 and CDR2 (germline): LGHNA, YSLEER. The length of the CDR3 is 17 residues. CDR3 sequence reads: CASSQRGIAGGPHEQYF.

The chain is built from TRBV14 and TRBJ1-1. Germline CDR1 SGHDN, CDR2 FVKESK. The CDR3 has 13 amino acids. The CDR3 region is CASSQVPNTEAFF.

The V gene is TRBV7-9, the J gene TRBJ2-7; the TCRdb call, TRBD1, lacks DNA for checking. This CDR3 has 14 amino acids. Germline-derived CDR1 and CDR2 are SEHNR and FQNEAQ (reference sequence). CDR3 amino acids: CASSFEDRGYEQYF.

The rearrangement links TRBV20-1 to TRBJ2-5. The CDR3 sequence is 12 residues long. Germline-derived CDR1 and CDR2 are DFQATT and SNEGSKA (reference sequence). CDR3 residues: CSARTRQETQYF.

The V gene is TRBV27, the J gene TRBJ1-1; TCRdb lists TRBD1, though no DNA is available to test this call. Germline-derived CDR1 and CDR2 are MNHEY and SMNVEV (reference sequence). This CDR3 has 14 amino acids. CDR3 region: CASSRQGMNTEAFF.

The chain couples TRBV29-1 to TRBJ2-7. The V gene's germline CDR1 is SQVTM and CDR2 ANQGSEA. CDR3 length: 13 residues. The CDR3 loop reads CSVYTGSSYEQYF.

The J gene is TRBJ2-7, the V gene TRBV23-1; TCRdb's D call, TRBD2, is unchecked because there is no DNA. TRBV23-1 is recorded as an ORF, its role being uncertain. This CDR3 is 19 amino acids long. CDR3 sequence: CASSQSGYSRAHRTYEQYF.

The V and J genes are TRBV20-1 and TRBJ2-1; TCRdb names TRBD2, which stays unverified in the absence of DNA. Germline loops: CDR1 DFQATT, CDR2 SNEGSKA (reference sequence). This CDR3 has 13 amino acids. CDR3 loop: CSARGEGHDEQFF.

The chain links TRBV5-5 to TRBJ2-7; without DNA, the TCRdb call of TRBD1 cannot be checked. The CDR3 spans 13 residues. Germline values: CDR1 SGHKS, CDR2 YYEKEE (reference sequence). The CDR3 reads CASSASRDYEQYF.

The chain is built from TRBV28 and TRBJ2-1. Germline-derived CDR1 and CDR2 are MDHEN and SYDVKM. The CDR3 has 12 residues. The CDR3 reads CASSLTYNEQFF.

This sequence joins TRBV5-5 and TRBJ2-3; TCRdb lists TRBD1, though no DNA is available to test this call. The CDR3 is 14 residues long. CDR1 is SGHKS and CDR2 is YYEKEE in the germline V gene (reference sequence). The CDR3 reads CASSLYQGADTQYF.

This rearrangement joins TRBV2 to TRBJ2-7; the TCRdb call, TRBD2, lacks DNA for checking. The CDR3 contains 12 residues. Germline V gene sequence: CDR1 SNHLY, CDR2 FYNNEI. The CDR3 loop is CASSGLAPEQYF.

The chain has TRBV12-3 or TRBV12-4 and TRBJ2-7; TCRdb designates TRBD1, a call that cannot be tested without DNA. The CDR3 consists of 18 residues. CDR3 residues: CASRSALGRGSMSYEQYF.

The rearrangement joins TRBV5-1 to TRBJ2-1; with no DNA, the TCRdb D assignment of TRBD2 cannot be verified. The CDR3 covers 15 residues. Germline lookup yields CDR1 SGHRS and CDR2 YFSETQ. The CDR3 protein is CASSILAGGVDEQFF. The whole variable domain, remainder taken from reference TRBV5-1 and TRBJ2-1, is KAGVTQTPRYLIKTRGQQVTLSCSPISGHRSVSWYQQTPGQGLQFLFEYFSETQRNKGNFPGRFSGRQFSNSRSEMNVSTLELGDSALYLCASSILAGGVDEQFFGPGTRLTVL.

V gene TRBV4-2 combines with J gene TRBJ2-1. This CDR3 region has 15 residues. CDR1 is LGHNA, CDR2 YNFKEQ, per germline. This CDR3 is CASSQIQSSYSEQFF.

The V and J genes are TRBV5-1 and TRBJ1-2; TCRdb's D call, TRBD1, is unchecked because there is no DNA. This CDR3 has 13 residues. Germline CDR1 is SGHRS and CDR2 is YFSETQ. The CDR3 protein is CASSSTGEYGYTF. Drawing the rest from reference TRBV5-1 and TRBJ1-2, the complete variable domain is KAGVTQTPRYLIKTRGQQVTLSCSPISGHRSVSWYQQTPGQGLQFLFEYFSETQRNKGNFPGRFSGRQFSNSRSEMNVSTLELGDSALYLCASSSTGEYGYTFGSGTRLTVV.

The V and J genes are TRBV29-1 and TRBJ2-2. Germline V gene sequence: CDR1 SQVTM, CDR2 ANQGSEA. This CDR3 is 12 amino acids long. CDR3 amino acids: CSVEPDNGELFF.

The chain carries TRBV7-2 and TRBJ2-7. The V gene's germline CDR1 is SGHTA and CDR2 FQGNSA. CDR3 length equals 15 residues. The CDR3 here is CASSLGGGSSYEQYF.

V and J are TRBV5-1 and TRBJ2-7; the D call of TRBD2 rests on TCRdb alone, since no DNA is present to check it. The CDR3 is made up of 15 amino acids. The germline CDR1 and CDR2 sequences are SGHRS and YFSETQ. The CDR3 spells CASSVVAGANNEQYF.

The CDR3 reads CAWDQGAYEQYF. The rearrangement joins TRBV30 to TRBJ2-7; TCRdb returns TRBD1, unconfirmable since there is no DNA. Per germline, CDR1 GTSNPN and CDR2 SVGIG (reference sequence). The length of the CDR3 is 12 residues.

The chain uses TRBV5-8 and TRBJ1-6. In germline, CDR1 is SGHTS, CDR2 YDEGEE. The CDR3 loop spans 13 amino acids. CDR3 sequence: CASSLEGNSPLHF.

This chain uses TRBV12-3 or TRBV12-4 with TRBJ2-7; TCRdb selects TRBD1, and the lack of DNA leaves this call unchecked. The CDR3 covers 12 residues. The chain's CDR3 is CASSWTGPEQYF.

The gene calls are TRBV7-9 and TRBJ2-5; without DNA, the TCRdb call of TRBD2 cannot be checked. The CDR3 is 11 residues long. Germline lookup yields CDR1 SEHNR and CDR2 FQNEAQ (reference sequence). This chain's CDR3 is CASTSMETQYF.

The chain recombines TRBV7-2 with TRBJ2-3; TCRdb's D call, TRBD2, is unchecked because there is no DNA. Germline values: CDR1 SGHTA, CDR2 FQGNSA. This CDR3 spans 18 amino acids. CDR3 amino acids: CASSSLVPSGGYTDTQYF. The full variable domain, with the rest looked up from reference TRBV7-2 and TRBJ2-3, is GAGVSQSPSNKVTEKGKDVELRCDPISGHTALYWYRQSLGQGLEFLIYFQGNSAPDKSGLPSDRFSAERTGGSVSTLTIQRTQQEDSAVYLCASSSLVPSGGYTDTQYFGPGTRLTVL.

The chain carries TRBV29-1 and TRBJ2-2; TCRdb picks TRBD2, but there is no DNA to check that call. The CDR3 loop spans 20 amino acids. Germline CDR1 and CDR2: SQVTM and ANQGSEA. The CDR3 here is CSVGSGLAGGLHYNTGELFF.

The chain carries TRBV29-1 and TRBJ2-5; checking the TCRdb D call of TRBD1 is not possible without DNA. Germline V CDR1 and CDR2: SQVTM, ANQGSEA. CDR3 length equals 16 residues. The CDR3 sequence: CSVAVWNGTMGETQYF.

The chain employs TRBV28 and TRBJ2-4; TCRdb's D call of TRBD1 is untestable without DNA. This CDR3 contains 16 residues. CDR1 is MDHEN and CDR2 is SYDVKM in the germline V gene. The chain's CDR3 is CASSFAGELAKNIQYF.